This is a list of T cell receptor beta chains from one sample in a study of cytomegalovirus exposure and HLA in healthy donors. Repertoires were generated with immunoSEQ multiplex PCR, while TCRdb's copy carries only in-frame clones and drops some. The sample holds more than 85,000 clones, less than 9.5% seen once. The sequenced sample consisted of PBMCs. The receptors come from a man between 50 and 59 years old in good health and CMV-seropositive. Both conserved end residues are part of each CDR3. A D gene is named only where the DNA matches it firmly. Size is omitted from some rows. Given values are once, few, many or a class for expanded clones.

TRBV14	-	-	16	TRBJ1-4	TGTGCCAGCAGCCAAGGATCGGGGTCCACTAATGAAAAACTGTTTTTT	CASSQGSGSTNEKLFF
TRBV5-4	-	-	15	TRBJ2-6	TGTGCCAGCAGCTTGGTGTCGGGGGGGGCCAACGTCCTGACTTTC	CASSLVSGGANVLTF
TRBV29-1	few	TRBD2	16	TRBJ2-6	TGCAGCGTCGGCGGGGGTCTCCGCTCTGGGGCCAACGTCCTGACTTTC	CSVGGGLRSGANVLTF
TRBV18	-	-	13	TRBJ2-7	TGTGCCAGCTCACCGGTCGGGGTCTACGAGCAGTACTTC	CASSPVGVYEQYF
TRBV9	-	-	15	TRBJ2-2	TGTGCCAGCAGCGTAGGGGCGACCAGTACCGGGGAGCTGTTTTTT	CASSVGATSTGELFF
TRBV28	few	-	15	TRBJ2-4	TGTGCCAGCAGTGTCCGACAGTTAGCCAAAAACATTCAGTACTTC	CASSVRQLAKNIQYF
TRBV28	few	-	13	TRBJ2-7	TGTGCCAGCAGTTTTCCCCCAACCTACGAGCAGTACTTC	CASSFPPTYEQYF
TRBV10-2	few	-	14	TRBJ2-6	TGCGCCAGCGCGAGGATAACTGGGGCCAACGTCCTGACTTTC	CASARITGANVLTF
TRBV27	few	TRBD1	19	TRBJ1-6	TGTGCCAGCAGTTCCTCAGACAGGGAAGGAAGGCGATATAATTCACCCCTCCACTTT	CASSSSDREGRRYNSPLHF
TRBV25-1	-	TRBD2	16	TRBJ2-3	TGTGCCAGCAGTGAATTGGCGGGAGGAGGCACAGATACGCAGTATTTT	CASSELAGGGTDTQYF
TRBV6-5	-	-	13	TRBJ1-2	TGTGCCAGCAGTTACGAGTCGGGGGGTGGCTACACCTTC	CASSYESGGGYTF